These 15 T cell receptor beta chains share one sample of origin, sequenced in a study of cytotoxic CD8 clonotypes in ibrutinib-treated CLL (dated by TCRdb to about 2021). The method behind the library was the immunoSEQ multiplex PCR assay. The table was pulled from immuneACCESS by TCRdb, which kept in-frame rearrangements only. Such tables lose some clones; where checked, under half of the loss comes from unresolved V genes, and the rest has no known cause. The sample records 150,000 or so clones, roughly 85% of which are singletons. Together, the top ten hold roughly 2% of the sample. The time point label of this sample denotes: approximately 2 years on ibrutinib. The source material was PBMCs, sampled after 24 months of ibrutinib treatment. The receptors stem from a human donor with chronic lymphocytic leukemia.

This sequence joins TRBV30 and TRBJ2-5; TRBD1 is a possible D gene (6 bases). V gave up 3 bases and J gave up 2 bases, with 13 bases separating them. From germline, CDR1 is GTSNPN and CDR2 SVGIG (reference sequence). CDR3 length equals 14 residues. CDR3 loop: CAWRHRVLQETQYF. The CDR3 DNA is TGTGCCTGGAGGCACAGGGTACTACAAGAGACCCAGTACTTC. Full variable domain (remainder filled in from reference TRBV30 and TRBJ2-5): SQTIHQWPATLVQPVGSPLSLECTVEGTSNPNLYWYRQAAGRGLQLLFYSVGIGQISSEVPQNLSASRPQDRQFILSSKKLLLSDSGFYLCAWRHRVLQETQYFGPGTRLLVL.

The CDR3 bases are TGCGCCAGCAGTGAGGCAGGTTTTAGCACAGATACGCAGTATTTT. Its protein product is CASSEAGFSTDTQYF. V gene TRBV10-2 combines with J gene TRBJ2-3; no reliable D call. V lost 2 bases to trimming and J lost 0 bases, with 9 bases between them. Germline V gene data show CDR1 as WSHSY and CDR2 as SAAADI. The CDR3 covers 15 residues.

This clone was seen only once. This chain uses TRBV5-6 with TRBJ2-1; D remains ambiguous. V was pared by 2 bases and J by 8 bases, with 14 bases between. CDR1 and CDR2 from the germline V gene are SGHDT and YYEEEE. The CDR3 loop spans 14 amino acids. The DNA for the CDR3 is TGTGCCAGCAGCTTCCTGCTCCTAGGTGATGAGCAGTTCTTC. Protein sequence: CASSFLLLGDEQFF.

The V gene is TRBV4-2, the J gene TRBJ2-2; no firm D call. V was shortened by 4 bases and J by 4 bases, with 16 bases between the two germline ends. This CDR3 has 16 residues. Germline CDR1 LGHNA, CDR2 YNFKEQ. The CDR3 DNA follows: TGTGCCAGCAGCCTTTTTAGGGCCCACCTCACCGGGGAGCTGTTTTTT. Translated: CASSLFRAHLTGELFF.

The J gene is TRBJ2-1, the V gene TRBV27; a weak D match, TRBD2 (5 bases). This CDR3 has 15 amino acids. Germline V lookup: CDR1 MNHEY, CDR2 SMNVEV (reference sequence). The V end lost 8 bases, the J end lost 7 bases, and 21 bases lay between the germline ends. CDR3 in DNA: TGTGCCAGCTTTTTATGGCAAACAACTAGGAATGAGCAGTTCTTC. It codes for CASFLWQTTRNEQFF.

CDR3: CATSRVGTVHGYTF. The CDR3 region has the DNA TGTGCCACCAGCAGAGTTGGGACTGTCCATGGCTACACCTTC. The chain joins TRBV15 to TRBJ1-2; maybe TRBD1 (5 bases). V lost 1 base and J lost 6, with 12 bases in between. In germline, CDR1 is LNHNV, CDR2 YYDKDF (reference sequence). This CDR3 region has 14 residues.

This rearrangement joins TRBV11-3 to TRBJ2-1; weak D call: TRBD1 (6 bases). The CDR3 sequence is 16 residues long. Deletions cut 5 bases from V and 0 bases from J, with 14 bases between. CDR1 and CDR2 from the germline V gene are SGHNT and YENEEA. This CDR3 reads CASSPYGTNSYNEQFF. The CDR3 DNA reads TGTGCCAGCAGCCCGTACGGGACAAACTCCTACAATGAGCAGTTCTTC.

This clone appeared a single time. The V gene is TRBV10-3, the J gene TRBJ1-6; unclear D gene. The ends were cut back, 10 bases at V and 0 bases at J, with 16 bases in the middle. Germline-derived CDR1 and CDR2 are ENHRY and SYGVKD. The CDR3 spans 16 residues. The DNA for the CDR3 is TGTGCCACCAAGACCTTGCATAACTCCTATAATTCACCCCTCCACTTT. Protein: CATKTLHNSYNSPLHF.

This clone was observed a single time. The chain links TRBV4-1 to TRBJ2-5, with 12 positions matching TRBD2. Trimming cost V 4 bases and J 5 bases; bases outside gene matches: 8. Germline CDR1 is MGHRA and CDR2 is YSYEKL. The CDR3 totals 16 residues. CDR3 DNA sequence: TGCGCCAGCAGCCGTACGACTAGCGGGAGTGTCGAGACCCAGTACTTC. It codes for CASSRTTSGSVETQYF.

This clone was observed once. The V and J genes are TRBV15 and TRBJ2-7; D not certain. V lost 1 base and J lost 4, with 8 bases in between. Germline loops: CDR1 LNHNV, CDR2 YYDKDF (reference sequence). The CDR3 loop spans 13 amino acids. The DNA for the CDR3 is TGTGCCACCAGCAGAGCAGGATTATACGAGCAGTACTTC. It yields the protein CATSRAGLYEQYF.

There are a few counts of this clone. The chain uses TRBV28 and TRBJ1-5, with D unresolved. V was shortened by 5 bases and J by 6 bases, with 11 bases between the two germline ends. Per the germline V gene, CDR1 is MDHEN and CDR2 is SYDVKM. The CDR3 length is 13 residues. In DNA, the CDR3 is TGTGCCAGCAGTACCCCGGGCGGTCAGCCCCAGCATTTT. It is translated as CASSTPGGQPQHF.

The CDR3: CASSEASGDISNQPQHF. DNA for the CDR3: TGTGCCAGCAGTGAAGCGAGTGGGGACATTTCCAATCAGCCCCAGCATTTT. The chain couples TRBV6-1 to TRBJ1-5; maybe TRBD1 (6 bases). Germline assignment: CDR1 MNHNS and CDR2 SASEGT. V lost 0 bases to trimming and J lost 3 bases, with 15 bases between them. This CDR3 region has 17 residues.

The chain uses TRBV2 and TRBJ2-7; 15 nucleotides line up with TRBD2. The J segment lost 7 bases and the V segment lost 6 bases, leaving 7 bases of the junction unmatched. The CDR3 covers 15 residues. Germline-derived CDR1 and CDR2 are SNHLY and FYNNEI. As DNA, the CDR3 is TGTGCCAGCAGCAGGACTAGCGGGAGGGCTGGGGAGCAGTACTTC. It encodes CASSRTSGRAGEQYF.

This sequence joins TRBV30 and TRBJ1-6, with D hard to call. Trimming left V 0 bases short and J 7 bases short, with 1 base between. Per germline, CDR1 GTSNPN and CDR2 SVGIG (reference sequence). This CDR3 has 11 residues. The CDR3 DNA sequence: TGTGCCTGGAGTGTAAATTCACCCCTCCACTTT. It codes for CAWSVNSPLHF.

DNA for the CDR3: TGTGCCAGCAGCCCTTACAGGGGCCCGGGGGAAAAACTGTTTTTT. This encodes CASSPYRGPGEKLFF. V usage is TRBV7-2 and J usage is TRBJ1-4; 7 bases align to TRBD1. The CDR3 consists of 15 residues. With V trimmed by 5 bases and J by 8 bases, 11 bases remained unmatched. Per the germline V gene, CDR1 is SGHTA and CDR2 is FQGNSA.